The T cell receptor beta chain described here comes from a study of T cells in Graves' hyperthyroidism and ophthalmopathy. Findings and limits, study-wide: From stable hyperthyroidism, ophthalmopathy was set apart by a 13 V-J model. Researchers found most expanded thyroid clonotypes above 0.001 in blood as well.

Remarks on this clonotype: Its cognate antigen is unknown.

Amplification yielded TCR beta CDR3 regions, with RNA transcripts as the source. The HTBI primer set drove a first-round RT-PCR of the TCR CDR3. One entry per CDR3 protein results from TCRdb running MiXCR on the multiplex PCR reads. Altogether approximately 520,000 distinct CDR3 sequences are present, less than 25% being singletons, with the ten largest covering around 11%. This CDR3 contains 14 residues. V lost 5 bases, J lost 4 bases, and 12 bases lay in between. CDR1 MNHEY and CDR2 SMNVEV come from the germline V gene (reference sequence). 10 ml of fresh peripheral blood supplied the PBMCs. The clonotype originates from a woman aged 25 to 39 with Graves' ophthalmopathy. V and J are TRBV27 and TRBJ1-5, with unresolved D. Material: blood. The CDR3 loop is CASSRATVNQPQHF. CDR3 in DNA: TGTGCCAGCAGTCGGGCAACCGTGAATCAGCCCCAGCATTTT.